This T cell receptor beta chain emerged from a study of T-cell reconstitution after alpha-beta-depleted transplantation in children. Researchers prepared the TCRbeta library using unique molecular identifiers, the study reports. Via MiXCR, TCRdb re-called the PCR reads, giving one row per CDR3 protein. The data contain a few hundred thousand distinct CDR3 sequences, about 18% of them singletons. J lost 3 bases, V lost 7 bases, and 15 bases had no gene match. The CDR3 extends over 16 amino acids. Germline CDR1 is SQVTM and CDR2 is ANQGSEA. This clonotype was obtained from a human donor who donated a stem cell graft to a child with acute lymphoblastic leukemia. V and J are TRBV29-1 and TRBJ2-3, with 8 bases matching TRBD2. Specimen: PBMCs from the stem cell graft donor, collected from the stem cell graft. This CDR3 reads CSDFRRGRTETDTQYF. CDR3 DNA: TGCAGCGATTTTAGACGCGGGAGGACGGAGACAGATACGCAGTATTTT.